This T cell receptor beta chain was captured by sequencing in a study of identical twins. Study results and limitations: Model-predicted out-of-frame TCR alpha sharing fell below observed values in monozygotic twins. Invariant T cells like MAIT and iNKT could partly confound the zero-insertion analyses.

cDNA carried unique molecular identifiers, and a universal primer site was added by template switching. TCRdb independently ran MiXCR on the 5' RACE reads; one entry per CDR3 protein. Here the sample spans around 1.7 million distinct CDR3 sequences, under 35% being singletons. The V gene lost 6 bases and the J gene lost 0 bases, with 12 bases spanning the gap. Germline V gene sequence: CDR1 MNHNY, CDR2 SVGAGI (reference sequence). The CDR3 contains 15 residues. About this clonotype itself: What it recognizes is unknown.

The sample taken for sequencing was cord blood. The chain uses TRBV6-6 and TRBJ1-5, with D possibly matching TRBD1 (6 bases). The clonotype comes from a newborn girl in good health. As DNA, the CDR3 is TGTGCCAGCAGGTGGACAGCCAGTAGCAATCAGCCCCAGCATTTT. Translation: CASRWTASSNQPQHF.